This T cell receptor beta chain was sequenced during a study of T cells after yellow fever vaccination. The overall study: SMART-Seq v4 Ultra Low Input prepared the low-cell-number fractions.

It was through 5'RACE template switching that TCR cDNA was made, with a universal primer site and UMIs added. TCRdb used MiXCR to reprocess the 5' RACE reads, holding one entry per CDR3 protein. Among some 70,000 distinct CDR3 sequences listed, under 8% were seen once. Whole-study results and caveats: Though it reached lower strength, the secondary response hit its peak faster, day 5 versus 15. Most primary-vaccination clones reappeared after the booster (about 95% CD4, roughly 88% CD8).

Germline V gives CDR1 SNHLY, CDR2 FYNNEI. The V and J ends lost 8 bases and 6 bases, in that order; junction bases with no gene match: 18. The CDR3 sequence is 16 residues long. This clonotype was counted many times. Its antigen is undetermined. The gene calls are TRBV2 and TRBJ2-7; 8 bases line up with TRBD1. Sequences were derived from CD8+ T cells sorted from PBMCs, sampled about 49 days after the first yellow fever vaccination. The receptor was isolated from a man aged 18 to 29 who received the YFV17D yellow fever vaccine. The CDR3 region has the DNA TGTGCCAGCCAACCGACAGGGGTGAGAGGTACTACCGAGCAGTACTTC. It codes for CASQPTGVRGTTEQYF.